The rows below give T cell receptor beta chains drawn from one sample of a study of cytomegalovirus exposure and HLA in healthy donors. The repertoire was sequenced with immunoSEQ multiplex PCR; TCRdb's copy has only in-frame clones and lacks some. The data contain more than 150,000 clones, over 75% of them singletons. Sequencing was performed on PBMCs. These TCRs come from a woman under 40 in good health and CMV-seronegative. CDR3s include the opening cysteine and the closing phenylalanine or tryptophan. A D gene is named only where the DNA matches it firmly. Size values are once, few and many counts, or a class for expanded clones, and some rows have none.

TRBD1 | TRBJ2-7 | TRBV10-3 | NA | CAIATGAIYEQYF | TGTGCCATCGCGACAGGGGCCATCTACGAGCAGTACTTC
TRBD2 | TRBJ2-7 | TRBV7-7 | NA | CASSPGGAGSHEQYF | TGTGCCAGCAGCCCCGGGGGGGCAGGTTCGCACGAGCAGTACTTC
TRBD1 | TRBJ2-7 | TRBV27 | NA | CASSLGQGAHEQYF | TGTGCCAGCAGTTTAGGACAGGGGGCTCACGAGCAGTACTTC
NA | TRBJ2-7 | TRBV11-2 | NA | CASSRPQDSSYEQYF | TGTGCCAGCAGCCGACCACAGGACAGCTCCTACGAGCAGTACTTC
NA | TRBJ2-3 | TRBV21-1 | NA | CASSKAREGHHPFTDTQYF | TGTGCCAGCAGCAAAGCGCGGGAGGGACACCACCCCTTCACAGATACGCAGTATTTT
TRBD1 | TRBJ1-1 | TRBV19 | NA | CASRVQWQGDTEAFF | TGTGCCAGTAGGGTTCAGTGGCAGGGGGACACTGAAGCTTTCTTT
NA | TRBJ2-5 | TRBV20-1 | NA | CSAIAQETQYF | TGCAGTGCTATAGCGCAGGAGACCCAGTACTTC
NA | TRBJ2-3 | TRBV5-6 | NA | CASSFSLAAGTSTDTQYF | TGTGCCAGCAGCTTCTCACTAGCAGCCGGAACTAGCACAGATACGCAGTATTTT
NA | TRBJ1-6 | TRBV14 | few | CASSQVRGTNSPLHF | TGTGCCAGCAGCCAAGTTAGGGGCACTAATTCACCCCTCCACTTT
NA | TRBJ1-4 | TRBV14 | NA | CASSQESGYATNEKLFF | TGTGCCAGCAGCCAAGAGTCGGGGTACGCAACTAATGAAAAACTGTTTTTT
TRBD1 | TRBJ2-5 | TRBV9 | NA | CASSHPGDRGEETQYF | TGTGCCAGCAGCCACCCCGGGGACAGGGGCGAAGAGACCCAGTACTTC